This record covers a single T cell receptor (beta chain). V was pared by 7 bases and J by 0 bases, with 10 bases between. Looked up from germline, CDR1 is LNHDA and CDR2 is SQIVND (reference sequence). CDR3 size: 14 residues. TCRdb processed the RT-PCR reads anew with MiXCR; each CDR3 protein has one entry. The table includes fewer than 800,000 distinct CDR3 sequences, 14% detected once. Input material: memory CD4+ T cells from blood. V usage is TRBV19 and J usage is TRBJ1-5; D gene unclear. This receptor was identified in a female donor in good health, serving as a healthy control. The CDR3, as DNA: TGTGCCAGTACTACAGCGAATAGCAATCAGCCCCAGCATTTT. Translating it yields CASTTANSNQPQHF.